The clone carrying this TCR beta chain has more than one count but fewer than ten. These data come from a study of blood T cell repertoires in COVID-19. Method: immunoSEQ multiplex PCR; TCRdb's copy keeps in-frame clones and lacks some. The sample carries more than 100,000 clones, over 75% recorded once. The CDR3 runs to 19 residues. Trimming pared 0 bases from V and 0 bases from J, leaving 18 bases between. Germline V gene sequence: CDR1 GTSNPN, CDR2 SVGIG (reference sequence). The source material was peripheral blood. The chain employs TRBV30 and TRBJ1-6, with a tentative D call TRBD1 (6 bases). This receptor was obtained from a man between 65 and 85 years old with active COVID-19. CDR3 sequence (DNA): TGTGCCTGGAGTGTACACAGGGAAAGTGGAGGCTCCTATAATTCACCCCTCCACTTT. It specifies CAWSVHRESGGSYNSPLHF.